The subject of this entry is one T cell receptor (beta chain). Its specificity is not known. This entry belongs to a study of regulatory T cells in long-lasting Graves disease. General observations from the study: Persistent patients had more shared public clonotypes (around 2,500) than new patients (about 870). Gene preferences differed: TRBV28, TRBJ1-2, TRBJ2-5 in persistent cases.

The germline CDR1 and CDR2 sequences are SNHLY and FYNNEI. The ends were cut back, 3 bases at V and 6 bases at J, with 12 bases in the middle. CDR3 size: 15 residues. The TCR beta library used iRepertoire HTBI primers with Arm-PCR amplification of CDR3. TCRdb called the multiplex PCR reads again in MiXCR, with one record for every CDR3 protein. The sample shows roughly 400,000 distinct CDR3 sequences, 21% of them seen only once. Indicated time point: persistent/refractory GD, antithyroid drugs over 5 years with positive TRAb. PBMCs were the source of the RNA used for TCR sequencing. By American Thyroid Association guidelines, Graves' disease was diagnosed in the cohort.

The clonotype originates from a female donor with Graves disease. The source was peripheral blood mononuclear cells (PBMCs), collected when the disease was refractory, from a patient treated with antithyroid drugs. V and J are TRBV2 and TRBJ1-6; D gene unclear. CDR3 sequence reads: CASSEANRSNSPLHF. CDR3 coding DNA: TGTGCCAGCAGTGAGGCGAACCGAAGTAATTCACCCCTCCACTTT.